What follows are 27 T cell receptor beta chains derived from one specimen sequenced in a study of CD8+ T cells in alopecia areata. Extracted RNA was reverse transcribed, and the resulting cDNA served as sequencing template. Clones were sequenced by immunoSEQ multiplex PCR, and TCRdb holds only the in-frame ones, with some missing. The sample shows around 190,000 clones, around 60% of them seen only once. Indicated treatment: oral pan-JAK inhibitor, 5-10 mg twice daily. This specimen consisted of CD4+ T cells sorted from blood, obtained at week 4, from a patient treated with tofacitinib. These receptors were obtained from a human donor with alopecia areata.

The CDR3, as DNA: TGCAGCTTTCAGGGAGGACAAGAGACCCAGTACTTC. Its protein is CSFQGGQETQYF. J is TRBJ2-5 and V is TRBV29-1, with a possible D match to TRBD2 (6 bases). From germline, CDR1 is SQVTM and CDR2 ANQGSEA. V gave up 8 bases and J gave up 2 bases, with 12 bases separating them. The CDR3 is made up of 12 amino acids.

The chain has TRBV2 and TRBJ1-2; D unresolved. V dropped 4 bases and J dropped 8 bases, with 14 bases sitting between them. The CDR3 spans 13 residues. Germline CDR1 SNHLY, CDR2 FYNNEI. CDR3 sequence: CASSGLKSGGYTF. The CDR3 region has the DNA TGTGCCAGCAGTGGTTTGAAATCTGGAGGCTACACCTTC.

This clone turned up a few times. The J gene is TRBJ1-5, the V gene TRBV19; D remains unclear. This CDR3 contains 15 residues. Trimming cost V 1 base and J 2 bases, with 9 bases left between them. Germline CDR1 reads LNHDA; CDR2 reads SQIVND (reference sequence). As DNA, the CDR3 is TGTGCCAGTAGTATAGCCGCGGCGGGCAATCAGCCCCAGCATTTT. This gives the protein CASSIAAAGNQPQHF.

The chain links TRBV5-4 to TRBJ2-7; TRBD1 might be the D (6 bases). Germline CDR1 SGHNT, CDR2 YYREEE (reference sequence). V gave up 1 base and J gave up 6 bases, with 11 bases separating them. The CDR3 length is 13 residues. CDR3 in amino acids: CASSLWLGGEQYF. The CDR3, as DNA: TGTGCCAGCAGCTTGTGGTTAGGGGGCGAGCAGTACTTC.

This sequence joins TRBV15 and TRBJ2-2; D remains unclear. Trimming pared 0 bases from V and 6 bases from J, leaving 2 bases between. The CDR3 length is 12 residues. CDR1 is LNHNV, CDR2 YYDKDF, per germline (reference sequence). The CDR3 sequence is CATSREAGELFF. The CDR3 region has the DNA TGTGCCACCAGCAGAGAGGCCGGGGAGCTGTTTTTT.

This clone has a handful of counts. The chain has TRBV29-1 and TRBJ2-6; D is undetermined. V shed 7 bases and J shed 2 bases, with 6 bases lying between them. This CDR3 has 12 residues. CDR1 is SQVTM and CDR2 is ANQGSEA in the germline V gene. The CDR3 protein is CSALPGANVLTF. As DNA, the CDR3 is TGCAGCGCCCTACCTGGGGCCAACGTCCTGACTTTC.

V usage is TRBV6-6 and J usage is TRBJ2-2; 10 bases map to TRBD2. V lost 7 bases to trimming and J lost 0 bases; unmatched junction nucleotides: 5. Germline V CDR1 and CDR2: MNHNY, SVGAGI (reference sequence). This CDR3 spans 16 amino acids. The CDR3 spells CASTKLAGTNTGELFF. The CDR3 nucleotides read TGTGCCAGCACCAAACTAGCGGGAACGAACACCGGGGAGCTGTTTTTT.

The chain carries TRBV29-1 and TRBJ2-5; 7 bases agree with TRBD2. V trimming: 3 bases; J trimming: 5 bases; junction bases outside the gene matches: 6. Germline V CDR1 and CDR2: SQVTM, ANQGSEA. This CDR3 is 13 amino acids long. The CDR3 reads CSVESGGFETQYF. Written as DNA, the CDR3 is TGCAGCGTTGAGTCCGGGGGGTTTGAGACCCAGTACTTC.

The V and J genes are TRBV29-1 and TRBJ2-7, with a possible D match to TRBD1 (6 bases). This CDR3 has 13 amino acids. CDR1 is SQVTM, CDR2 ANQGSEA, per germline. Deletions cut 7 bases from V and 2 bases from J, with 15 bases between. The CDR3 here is CSAETGRTYEQYF. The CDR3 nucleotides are TGCAGCGCTGAGACAGGAAGAACCTACGAGCAGTACTTC.

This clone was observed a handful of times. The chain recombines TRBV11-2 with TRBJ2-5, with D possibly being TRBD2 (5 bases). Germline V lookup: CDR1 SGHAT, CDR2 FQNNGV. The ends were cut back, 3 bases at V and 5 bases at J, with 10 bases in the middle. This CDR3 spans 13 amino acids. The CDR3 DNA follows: TGTGCCAGCAGCTTGGGAGAGGCCGAGACCCAGTACTTC. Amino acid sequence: CASSLGEAETQYF.

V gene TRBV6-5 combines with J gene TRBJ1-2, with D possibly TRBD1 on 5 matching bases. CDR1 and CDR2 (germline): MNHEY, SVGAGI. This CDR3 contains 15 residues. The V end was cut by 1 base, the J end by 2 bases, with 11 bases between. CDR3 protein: CASSYWDVGNYGYTF. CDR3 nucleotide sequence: TGTGCCAGCAGTTACTGGGACGTAGGGAACTATGGCTACACCTTC.

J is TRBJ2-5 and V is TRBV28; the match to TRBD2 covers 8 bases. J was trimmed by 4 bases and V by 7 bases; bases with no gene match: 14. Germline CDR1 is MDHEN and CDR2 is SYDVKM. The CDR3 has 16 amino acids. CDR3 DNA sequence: TGTGCCAGCATCACCGGGGGGGCTAGCGGTTCAGAGACCCAGTACTTC. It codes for CASITGGASGSETQYF.

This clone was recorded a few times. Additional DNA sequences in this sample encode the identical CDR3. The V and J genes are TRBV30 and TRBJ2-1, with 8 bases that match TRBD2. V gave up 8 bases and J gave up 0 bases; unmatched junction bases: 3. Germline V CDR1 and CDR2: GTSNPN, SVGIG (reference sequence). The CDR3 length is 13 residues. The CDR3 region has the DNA TGTGCCAGAAGCGGGAGCTCCTACAATGAGCAGTTCTTC. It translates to CARSGSSYNEQFF.

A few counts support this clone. The CDR3 reads CASSPDQEIDEQYF. The CDR3 nucleotides read TGTGCCAGCTCACCCGACCAGGAGATTGACGAGCAGTACTTC. The chain is built from TRBV18 and TRBJ2-7; no clear D. V was pared by 3 bases and J by 5 bases, with 14 bases between. The CDR3 has 14 amino acids. Per the germline V gene, CDR1 is KGHSH and CDR2 is LQKENI.

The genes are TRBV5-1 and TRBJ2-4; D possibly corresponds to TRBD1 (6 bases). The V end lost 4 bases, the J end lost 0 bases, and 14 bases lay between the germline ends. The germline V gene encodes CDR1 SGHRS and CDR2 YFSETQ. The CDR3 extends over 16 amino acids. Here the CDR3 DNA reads TGCGCCAGCAGCAAAGGACAGAACGCAGCCAAAAACATTCAGTACTTC. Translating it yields CASSKGQNAAKNIQYF.

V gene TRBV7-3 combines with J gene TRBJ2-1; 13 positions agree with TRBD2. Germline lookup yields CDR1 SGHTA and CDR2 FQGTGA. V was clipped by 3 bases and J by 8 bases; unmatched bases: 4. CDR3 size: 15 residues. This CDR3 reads CASSLGLAGWDEQFF. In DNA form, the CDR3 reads TGTGCCAGCAGCTTGGGACTAGCGGGATGGGATGAGCAGTTCTTC.

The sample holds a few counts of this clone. CDR3 amino acids: CASTQGPSSYNEQFF. DNA of the CDR3: TGTGCCAGCACTCAGGGGCCAAGCTCCTACAATGAGCAGTTCTTC. The chain combines TRBV5-8 with TRBJ2-1, with D tentatively TRBD1 (6 bases). The CDR3 has 15 amino acids. Deletions cut 6 bases from V and 0 bases from J, with 13 bases between. The germline CDR1 and CDR2 sequences are SGHTS and YDEGEE.

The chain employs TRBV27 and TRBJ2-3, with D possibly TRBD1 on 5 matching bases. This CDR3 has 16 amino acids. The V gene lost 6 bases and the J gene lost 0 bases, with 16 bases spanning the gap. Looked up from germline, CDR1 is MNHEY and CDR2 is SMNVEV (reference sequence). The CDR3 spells CASRPPGISSTDTQYF. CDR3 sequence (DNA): TGTGCCAGCAGGCCCCCAGGGATTTCTAGCACAGATACGCAGTATTTT.

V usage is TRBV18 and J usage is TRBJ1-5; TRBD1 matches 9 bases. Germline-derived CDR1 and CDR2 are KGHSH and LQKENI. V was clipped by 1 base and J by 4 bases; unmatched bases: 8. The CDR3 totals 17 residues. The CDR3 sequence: CASSPLGQGNMNQPQHF. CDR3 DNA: TGTGCCAGCTCACCACTGGGACAGGGCAATATGAATCAGCCCCAGCATTTT.

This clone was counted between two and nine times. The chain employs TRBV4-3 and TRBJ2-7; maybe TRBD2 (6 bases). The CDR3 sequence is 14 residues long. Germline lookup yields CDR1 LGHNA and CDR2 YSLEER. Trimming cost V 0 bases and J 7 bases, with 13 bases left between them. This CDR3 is CASSQEGLATEQYF. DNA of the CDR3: TGCGCCAGCAGCCAAGAGGGACTTGCTACAGAGCAGTACTTC.

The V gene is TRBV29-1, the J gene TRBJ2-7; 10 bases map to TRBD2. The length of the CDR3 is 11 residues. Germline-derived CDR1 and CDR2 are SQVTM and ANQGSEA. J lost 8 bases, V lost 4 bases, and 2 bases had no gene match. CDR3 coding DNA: TGCAGCGTTGTGGGACTAGCGAAGCAGTACTTC. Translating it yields CSVVGLAKQYF.

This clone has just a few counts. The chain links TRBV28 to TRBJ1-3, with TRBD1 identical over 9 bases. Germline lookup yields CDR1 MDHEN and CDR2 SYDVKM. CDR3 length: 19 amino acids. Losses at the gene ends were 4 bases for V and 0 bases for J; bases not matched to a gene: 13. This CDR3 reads CASSSAGQGNPPSGNTIYF. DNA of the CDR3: TGTGCCAGCAGTTCCGCGGGACAGGGAAATCCTCCCTCTGGAAACACCATATATTTT.

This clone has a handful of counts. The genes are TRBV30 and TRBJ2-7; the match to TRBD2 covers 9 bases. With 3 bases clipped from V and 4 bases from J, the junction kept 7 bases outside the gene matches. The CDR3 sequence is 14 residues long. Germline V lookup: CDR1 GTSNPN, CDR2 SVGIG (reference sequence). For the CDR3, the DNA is TGTGCCTGGAGAGCACGCGGGAGGGGGTACGAGCAGTACTTC. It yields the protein CAWRARGRGYEQYF.

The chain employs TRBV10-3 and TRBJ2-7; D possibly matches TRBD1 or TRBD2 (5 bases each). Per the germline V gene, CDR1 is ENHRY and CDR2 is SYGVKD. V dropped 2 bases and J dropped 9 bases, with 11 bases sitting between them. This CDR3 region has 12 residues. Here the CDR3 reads CAISEGGDRQYF. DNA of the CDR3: TGTGCCATCAGTGAGGGGGGAGATCGGCAGTACTTC.

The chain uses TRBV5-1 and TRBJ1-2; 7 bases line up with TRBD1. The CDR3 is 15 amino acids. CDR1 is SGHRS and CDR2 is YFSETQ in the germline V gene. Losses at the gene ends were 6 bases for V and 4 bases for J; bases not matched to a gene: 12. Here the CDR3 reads CASTLGGQELYGYTF. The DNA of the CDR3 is TGCGCCAGCACTCTGGGAGGACAGGAGCTCTATGGCTACACCTTC.

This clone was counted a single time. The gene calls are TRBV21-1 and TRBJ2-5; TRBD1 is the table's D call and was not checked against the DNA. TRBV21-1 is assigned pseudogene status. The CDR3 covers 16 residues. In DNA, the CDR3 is TGTGCCAGCAGCAAAGAGCGCAGGGGGCATCAAGAGACCCAGTACTTC. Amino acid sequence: CASSKERRGHQETQYF.

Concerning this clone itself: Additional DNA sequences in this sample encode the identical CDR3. CDR3 nucleotide sequence: TGCGCCAGCAGCCCCGGGGGGGCCAACGTCCTGACTTTC. It yields the protein CASSPGGANVLTF. The J gene is TRBJ2-6, the V gene TRBV5-1; D call uncertain. The CDR3 is 13 residues long. Germline V lookup: CDR1 SGHRS, CDR2 YFSETQ. Between the trimmed V and J ends, which lost 4 bases and 4 bases, there was a span of 6 bases.